This T cell receptor (beta chain) derives from a study of neurological immune-mediated disorders (dated by TCRdb to the late 2010s). With respect to the entire study: Among the 34 multiple sclerosis patients, relapsing-remitting MS accounted for some 30 and secondary progressive MS accounted for 3. Peripheral blood TCR-beta repertoires from patients with HTLV-I-associated myelopathy (HAM/TSP), patients with multiple sclerosis, and healthy controls were compared in the study using UMI-based sequencing. The approximately 110 TCR-beta libraries covered PBMC samples along with longitudinal samples, technical triplicates, and paired sorted CD4+ and CD8+ T-cell subsets. The cohort was made up of about 65 subjects, consisting of roughly 15 HAM/TSP patients, some 35 multiple sclerosis patients and around 20 healthy controls.

Summary of the overall study and its limitations: The MS cluster was not associated with any clinical or MRI features, and the authors stated that larger cohorts are needed. Expanded clones from different subjects shared no identical CDR3 amino acid sequences, which suggests that TCR-beta repertoires were private in all groups. TCR clonal expansion was highest in HAM/TSP patients and lowest in MS patients, with MS patients falling below even healthy controls. Phylogenetic analysis grouped repertoires from 18 of 34 MS patients into a cluster of related CDR3 sequences, suggesting a possible repertoire-level signature.

This clonotype was counted many times. There is no known antigen for this receptor. No per-base quality is available; no much larger clone lies one base away. cDNA synthesis used template-switch 5'RACE with a primer carrying a 10-nucleotide random unique molecular identifier tagging each TCR transcript. Every sequencing run covered 15-18 subjects and yielded more than 180 million TCR-beta sequences. The RNeasy kit was used to extract total RNA. The KAPA Real-time Library Amplification kit was used to amplify TCR-beta VDJ regions with primers for the TCR constant region and the 5'RACE anchor. A first PCR added sample indexes and Illumina adaptors, after which a second PCR increased the library yield. After Ampure bead purification, the TCR product of roughly 650 bp was size-selected on a 2% E-gel SizeSelection system. Before pooling, library quality was checked on a Bioanalyzer, concentration was measured with Qubit, and libraries were quantified with the Kapa Library Quantification kit. Libraries were sequenced paired-end 2 x 150 bp on an Illumina HiSeq 2500. To increase sequence diversity, about 25-31% phiX was spiked into each library pool. On the authors' methods: The UMI-based MiGEC pipeline processed quality-filtered reads and removed over 75% of raw TCR sequences during error correction. VDJ genes were aligned to IMGT germline references, and each clonotype was defined by a unique CDR3 amino acid sequence together with V-J genes. VDJtools evaluated clonal expansion, Shannon diversity and CDR3 relatedness (CalcPairwiseDistances, ClusterSamples); CLCbio workbench built phylogenetic trees. Using coefficient-of-variation modelling across technical triplicates, the study counted a clone as expanded if it had at least 8 unique UMIs. TCRdb took the public reads, trimmed them with fastp at Q25, ran MiXCR for clone calling and kept in-frame beta chains. Each record represents a unique CDR3 protein, reported with the most common genes and DNA among its rows. For this entry, the V and J calls and clone size follow TCRdb and not the study's own pipeline. The table for this sample lists 55,000 to 70,000 distinct CDR3 sequences; 3.9% of them were counted only once. The ten biggest clones cover 1% to 1.5% of the sample.

For unsorted PBMC libraries, 2 million PBMCs were used after storage in RNAlater at -80 degrees C until RNA extraction. The multiple sclerosis patients were enrolled in a US clinical protocol that used magnetic resonance imaging to evaluate disease progression. Peripheral blood was subjected to Ficoll-Hypaque density gradient centrifugation to isolate PBMCs, which were then cryopreserved in liquid nitrogen. Trimming removed 5 bases from V and 2 bases from J, leaving 13 bases between the germline ends. The CDR3 runs 14 residues from the cysteine to the phenylalanine. Only the CDR3 DNA stays, 42 bases, in frame from base 1. Based on the germline V gene, the CDR1 and CDR2 sequences are SGHRS and YFSETQ.

The rearrangement joined TRBV5-1 to TRBJ1-1; TRBD1 could be the D gene, as 5 bases match. The receptor was derived from a man aged 30 to 45 with multiple sclerosis. Sequencing was performed on PBMCs. The nucleotide sequence is given as TGCGCCAGCAGACCACAGGTCACCAACACTGAAGCTTTCTTT. Translation gives CASRPQVTNTEAFF.